A selection of T cell receptor beta chains follows, all from one sample in a study of control samples from healthy donors and cancer patients. TCRdb's copy holds only in-frame clones and misses some; the assay was immunoSEQ multiplex PCR. The sample includes tens of thousands of clones, about 94% of them seen just once. The sequencing input was blood. The origin of the receptors is a woman aged 25 to 45 in good health. Both conserved end residues are part of each CDR3. D genes are given only for firm matches. Size values are once, few and many counts, or a class for expanded clones, and some rows have none.

clone_size,v_call,d_call,j_call,cdr3_aa,cdr3_nt
-,TRBV19,-,TRBJ1-1,CASRGSPRMNTEAFF,TGTGCCAGTCGGGGGAGTCCGAGGATGAACACTGAAGCTTTCTTT
-,TRBV6-2/TRBV6-3,-,TRBJ1-5,CASSYNDRAGVQPQHF,TGTGCCAGCAGTTATAATGACCGGGCGGGGGTTCAGCCCCAGCATTTT
-,TRBV7-6,-,TRBJ1-4,CASSRNEKLFF,TGTGCCAGCTCTCGAAATGAAAAACTGTTTTTT
-,TRBV10-1,-,TRBJ1-1,CASSYDPGAEAFF,TGCGCCAGCAGCTACGACCCTGGGGCTGAAGCTTTCTTT
-,TRBV4-1,-,TRBJ2-2,CASRERRQTLTGELFF,TGCGCCAGCAGAGAACGAAGACAGACCCTCACCGGGGAGCTGTTTTTT
once,TRBV19,-,TRBJ2-6,CASSPRGTGANVLTF,TGTGCCAGTAGTCCTCGGGGGACCGGGGCCAACGTCCTGACTTTC
-,TRBV12-3/TRBV12-4,-,TRBJ2-1,CASSFGQYVGQFF,TGTGCCAGCAGTTTCGGGCAGTATGTAGGGCAGTTCTTC
-,TRBV28,-,TRBJ1-2,CASKPTNYGYTF,TGTGCCAGCAAACCAACTAACTATGGCTACACCTTC
-,TRBV3-1/TRBV3-2,TRBD1,TRBJ1-5,CASSQGTGGLIQPQHF,TGTGCCAGCAGCCAAGGCACAGGGGGTTTAATTCAGCCCCAGCATTTT
-,TRBV9,-,TRBJ1-6,CASDLGVHNSPLHF,TGTGCCAGCGATTTAGGGGTTCATAATTCACCCCTCCACTTT
once,TRBV4-1,-,TRBJ2-2,CASSEYRWYLPSTGELFF,TGCGCCAGCAGCGAATATCGGTGGTACCTACCGAGCACCGGGGAGCTGTTTTTT
once,TRBV7-7,-,TRBJ1-5,CASSLETVCNGNQPQHF,TGTGCTAGCAGCTTAGAAACAGTCTGTAATGGCAATCAGCCCCAGCATTTT
-,TRBV12-3/TRBV12-4,-,TRBJ1-1,CASRGGSEAFF,TGTGCCAGCAGGGGGGGGAGTGAAGCTTTCTTT
-,TRBV30,-,TRBJ2-3,CACLLGAGITDTQYF,TGTGCCTGCCTTCTAGGGGCAGGTATTACAGATACGCAGTATTTT
-,TRBV4-1,TRBD2,TRBJ2-7,CASSTGGLADNEQYF,TGCGCCAGCAGTACTGGGGGTCTAGCGGACAACGAGCAGTACTTC
-,TRBV11-2,-,TRBJ1-1,CASSYTGNTEAFF,TGTGCCAGCAGCTATACAGGGAACACTGAAGCTTTCTTT
-,TRBV5-1,TRBD1,TRBJ2-5,CASSLYDRDQETQYF,TGCGCCAGCAGCCTATACGACAGGGACCAAGAGACCCAGTACTTC
-,TRBV29-1,-,TRBJ1-2,CSVDTGTNYGYTF,TGCAGCGTTGACACCGGGACTAACTATGGCTACACCTTC
-,TRBV5-5,-,TRBJ1-1,CASSLGGIEAFF,TGTGCCAGCAGCTTGGGAGGCATTGAAGCTTTCTTT
-,TRBV19,TRBD1,TRBJ1-2,CASIQDRGNYGYTF,TGTGCCAGCATCCAGGACAGGGGTAACTATGGCTACACCTTC
-,TRBV18,-,TRBJ1-6,CASSQQDNSPLHF,TGTGCCAGCTCACAACAGGATAATTCACCCCTCCACTTT
-,TRBV6-1,-,TRBJ1-5,CASSERAQPQHF,TGTGCCAGCAGTGAAAGGGCCCAGCCCCAGCATTTT
-,TRBV6-6,TRBD2,TRBJ2-3,CASSYSHGGGTDTQYF,TGTGCCAGCAGTTACTCTCACGGGGGGGGCACAGATACGCAGTATTTT
-,TRBV19,-,TRBJ2-2,CASSNAGELFF,TGTGCCAGTAGTAACGCCGGGGAGCTGTTTTTT
-,TRBV18,-,TRBJ1-5,CASSLRQGNNQPQHF,TGTGCCAGCTCCCTGAGGCAGGGGAACAATCAGCCCCAGCATTTT
-,TRBV5-1,-,TRBJ2-1,CASSWGVGPPSEQFF,TGCGCCAGCAGCTGGGGGGTAGGCCCCCCAAGTGAGCAGTTCTTC
few,TRBV7-3,-,TRBJ2-2,CASSPGGGSGGELFF,TGTGCCAGCAGCCCTGGGGGCGGGTCGGGCGGGGAGCTGTTTTTT
-,TRBV5-4,-,TRBJ2-1,CASSFWDEQFF,TGTGCCAGCAGCTTCTGGGATGAGCAGTTCTTC
once,TRBV15,-,TRBJ1-1,CATSRDVGTEAFF,TGTGCCACCAGCAGAGATGTCGGTACTGAAGCTTTCTTT
once,TRBV27,-,TRBJ1-1,CASSFRGGNTEAFF,TGTGCCAGCAGTTTTCGTGGAGGGAACACTGAAGCTTTCTTT
-,TRBV7-2,-,TRBJ1-6,CASSFVRASSRSPLHF,TGTGCCAGCAGCTTCGTCCGAGCCTCCTCCAGATCACCCCTCCACTTT
-,TRBV7-9,-,TRBJ2-5,CASETAGNQETQYF,TGTGCCAGCGAAACTGCGGGGAACCAAGAGACCCAGTACTTC
-,TRBV19,-,TRBJ2-5,CASSRDLIKETQYF,TGTGCCAGTAGCCGGGACTTGATAAAAGAGACCCAGTACTTC
-,TRBV6-5,-,TRBJ1-2,CASSYAPTAYGYTF,TGTGCCAGCAGTTACGCGCCGACAGCGTATGGCTACACCTTC
-,TRBV28,-,TRBJ1-5,CASSPGNQPQHF,TGTGCCAGCAGTCCGGGGAATCAGCCCCAGCATTTT
few,TRBV7-8,TRBD1,TRBJ1-1,CASSSNLDRDAFF,TGTGCCAGCAGCTCAAACCTAGACAGGGACGCTTTCTTT
medium-sized,TRBV5-6,-,TRBJ1-1,CASSLAGVGTEAFF,TGTGCCAGCAGCTTGGCGGGGGTCGGGACTGAAGCTTTCTTT
-,TRBV5-1,-,TRBJ1-4,CASSLGRGATNEKLFF,TGCGCCAGCAGCTTGGGTCGGGGGGCAACTAATGAAAAACTGTTTTTT
-,TRBV11-2,TRBD1,TRBJ1-1,CASSLGDRRKEAFF,TGTGCCAGCAGCTTAGGGGACAGAAGAAAAGAAGCTTTCTTT
-,TRBV5-1,-,TRBJ1-2,CASSWGSNYGYTF,TGCGCCAGCAGCTGGGGATCCAACTATGGCTACACCTTC
once,TRBV4-1,TRBD1,TRBJ1-4,CASSRATGTAVEKLFF,TGCGCCAGCAGCCGAGCAACCGGGACAGCTGTTGAAAAACTGTTTTTT